Below are 30 T cell receptor beta chains sequenced from a single sample in a study of Graves' ophthalmopathy and Graves' hyperthyroidism. Amplification of TCR beta CDR3 regions used RNA transcripts. HTBI primers served in a first-round RT-PCR, which a second-round multiplex PCR followed. Each CDR3 protein is one row after TCRdb ran MiXCR on the multiplex PCR reads. Of over a million distinct CDR3 sequences in the sample, about 40% were seen once. What was sequenced was peripheral blood or thyroid tissue (not recorded which). These receptors were collected from an adult man with Graves' hyperthyroidism.

This chain links TRBV10-3 with TRBJ2-7, with 9 positions matching TRBD2. Germline values: CDR1 ENHRY, CDR2 SYGVKD. The CDR3 is 17 residues long. V shed 0 bases and J 7 bases; nucleotides not matched to a gene: 13. The DNA for the CDR3 is TGTGCCATCAGTGAGTCGGGGGGGACTAGCCAACAGAGAGAGCAGTACTTC. Protein product: CAISESGGTSQQREQYF.

On this clonotype itself: This CDR3 fails to terminate in the conserved phenylalanine or tryptophan, so it likely reflects a read error. The CDR3 DNA sequence: TGTGCCAGCAGCTCGTGGCGACAGAGAATGGTCCAGACCCAGTACCTC. Protein: CASSSWRQRMVQTQYL. V gene TRBV13 combines with J gene TRBJ2-5; D is perhaps TRBD1 (5 bases). The CDR3 extends over 16 amino acids. Germline lookup yields CDR1 PRHDT and CDR2 FYEKMQ (reference sequence). Trimming removed 4 bases at V and 6 bases at J, with 21 bases between.

In this sample, this clonotype turned up many times. This rearrangement joins TRBV13 to TRBJ1-6; tentatively, D is TRBD1 (5 bases). Trimming took 7 bases from V and 6 from J, leaving 13 bases between them. Germline CDR1 and CDR2: PRHDT and FYEKMQ (reference sequence). The CDR3 runs to 14 residues. The CDR3 spells CASTPRGGNSPLHF. In DNA form, the CDR3 reads TGTGCCAGCACCCCTCGGGGGGGTAATTCACCCCTCCACTTT.

About this clonotype: No conserved phenylalanine or tryptophan is present at the end of the CDR3, so a read error is the likely explanation. The CDR3 protein is CASSFMTGRQETQYL. The CDR3 nucleotides are TGCGCCAGCAGCTTTATGACAGGGAGACAAGAGACCCAGTACCTC. This chain uses TRBV5-1 with TRBJ2-5; 7 bases match TRBD1. The ends lost 2 bases at V and 2 bases at J; junction bases unmatched: 6. The CDR3 covers 15 residues. Germline CDR1 reads SGHRS; CDR2 reads YFSETQ.

The rearrangement uses TRBV10-3 and TRBJ1-2; a weak D match, TRBD1 (6 bases). CDR3 length: 14 amino acids. CDR1 is ENHRY, CDR2 SYGVKD, per germline. V lost 5 bases and J 5 bases, leaving 15 bases between the germline ends. Here the CDR3 DNA reads TGTGCCATCAGTTTCGCAGGGGCGGGGTATGGCTACACCTTC. Translated: CAISFAGAGYGYTF.

CDR3 in DNA: TGTGCCAGCACAAAAGGGGAATTCGGTGGCTACACCTTC. This gives the protein CASTKGEFGGYTF. V is TRBV6-5 and J is TRBJ1-2; the D gene is possibly TRBD1 (5 bases). The CDR3 length is 13 residues. V lost 7 bases to trimming and J lost 7 bases, with 16 bases between them. Per the germline V gene, CDR1 is MNHEY and CDR2 is SVGAGI.

This clonotype showed up many times. The chain is built from TRBV4-1 and TRBJ1-2, with D hard to call. Trimming removed 1 base at V and 4 bases at J, with 4 bases between. The V gene's germline CDR1 is MGHRA and CDR2 YSYEKL. CDR3 length: 12 residues. The CDR3 loop reads CASSQGIYGYTF. In DNA, the CDR3 is TGCGCCAGCAGCCAAGGAATCTATGGCTACACCTTC.

This clonotype was counted at least ten times. The chain links TRBV29-1 to TRBJ2-2; 10 bases match TRBD2. CDR1 SQVTM and CDR2 ANQGSEA come from the germline V gene. The CDR3 extends over 15 amino acids. With V trimmed by 4 bases and J by 2 bases, 4 bases remained unmatched. This chain's CDR3 is CSVVSSGGNTGELFF. The CDR3 region has the DNA TGCAGCGTTGTGTCTAGCGGGGGAAACACCGGGGAGCTGTTTTTT.

In this sample, this clonotype turned up many times. CDR3 sequence (DNA): TGTGCCAGCAGCCCGGACAGGGAAGGGTCGAACACTGAAGCTTTCTTT. Translating gives CASSPDREGSNTEAFF. The rearrangement joins TRBV5-4 to TRBJ1-1, with 8 bases aligning to TRBD1. J lost 1 base, V lost 4 bases, and 9 bases had no gene match. The CDR3 totals 16 residues. Germline CDR1 and CDR2: SGHNT and YYREEE (reference sequence).

This clonotype was counted at least ten times. The gene calls are TRBV4-3 and TRBJ2-5; D remains ambiguous. The CDR3 has 16 amino acids. V shed 0 bases and J shed 5 bases, with 16 bases lying between them. The germline CDR1 and CDR2 sequences are LGHNA and YSLEER. CDR3 sequence (DNA): TGCGCCAGCAGCCAAGAGGCTGTGAGGTCCTGGGAGACCCAGTACTTC. It encodes CASSQEAVRSWETQYF.

In its sample, this clonotype was seen a few times. The V and J genes are TRBV12-3 or TRBV12-4 and TRBJ1-4; possibly TRBD1 for D (6 bases). Trimming stripped 3 bases from V and 3 bases from J, with 14 bases between. This CDR3 is built from 16 residues. The CDR3 protein is CASSFSGAVANEKLFF. The CDR3 DNA is TGTGCCAGCAGTTTTTCAGGGGCTGTTGCTAATGAAAAACTGTTTTTT.

In this sample, this clonotype turned up many times. This chain's CDR3 is CASGDGSYEQYF. CDR3 DNA sequence: TGTGCCAGCGGGGACGGATCCTACGAGCAGTACTTC. This chain links TRBV7-9 with TRBJ2-7; the D gene could be TRBD1 or TRBD2 (5 bases each). Trimming pared 8 bases from V and 1 base from J, leaving 9 bases between. Germline V gene data show CDR1 as SEHNR and CDR2 as FQNEAQ (reference sequence). This CDR3 spans 12 amino acids.

The chain couples TRBV29-1 to TRBJ2-2; the match to TRBD1 covers 9 bases. Germline CDR1 SQVTM, CDR2 ANQGSEA. V lost 4 bases and J lost 1; bases outside the gene matches: 16. CDR3 length: 19 amino acids. The CDR3 nucleotides are TGCAGCGTTGGAGGGTCGGGACAGGGCCGAATATGGAACACCGGGGAGCTGTTTTTT. Its translation: CSVGGSGQGRIWNTGELFF.

This clonotype was seen a few times. The junction does not match germline at one end; this may be a read error. This rearrangement joins TRBV25-1 to TRBJ2-2, with 7 bases aligning to TRBD1. Germline V gene sequence: CDR1 MGHDK, CDR2 SYGVNS. The CDR3 totals 15 residues. In DNA form, the CDR3 reads TGTGCCGGCAGTGGATGGACAGGGAACACCGGGGAGCTGTTTTTT. It yields the protein CAGSGWTGNTGELFF.

Concerning this clonotype itself: This likely stems from a read error, as it lies one base from a far larger clone. This chain joins TRBV19 and TRBJ1-1; D ambiguous. CDR3 length: 11 amino acids. CDR1 is LNHDA and CDR2 is SQIVND in the germline V gene (reference sequence). The CDR3 spells CASSYRGEALF. The CDR3 DNA is TGTGCCAGTAGTTACCGGGGTGAAGCTCTCTTT.

Here the CDR3 reads CAIVSAAGTGVVTGELFF. The CDR3 DNA reads TGTGCCATAGTTAGCGCGGCCGGGACAGGGGTCGTCACCGGGGAGCTGTTTTTT. This chain connects TRBV10-3 to TRBJ2-2; 10 bases fit TRBD1. Per the germline V gene, CDR1 is ENHRY and CDR2 is SYGVKD. The ends lost 9 bases at V and 4 bases at J; junction bases unmatched: 17. The CDR3 sequence is 18 residues long.

V usage is TRBV7-8 and J usage is TRBJ2-7; 7 nucleotides line up with TRBD2. Germline values: CDR1 SGHVS, CDR2 FQNEAQ. Trimming removed 3 bases from V and 3 bases from J; junction bases left unmatched: 8. The CDR3 has 15 amino acids. This chain's CDR3 is CASSLIGGSYYEQYF. Here the CDR3 DNA reads TGTGCCAGCAGCTTGATCGGGGGGTCCTACTACGAGCAGTACTTC.

This clonotype occurred a few times. The chain joins TRBV20-1 to TRBJ1-6, with 7 bases that match TRBD1. CDR1 and CDR2 from the germline V gene are DFQATT and SNEGSKA (reference sequence). V shed 4 bases and J 5 bases; nucleotides not matched to a gene: 5. The CDR3 contains 14 residues. The CDR3 nucleotides read TGCAGTGCTAAAACCGGGACAGATAATTCACCCCTCCACTTT. It yields the protein CSAKTGTDNSPLHF.

This clonotype was counted ten times or more. The chain is built from TRBV30 and TRBJ1-4; D possibly corresponds to TRBD1 (5 bases). This CDR3 spans 12 amino acids. The V end was cut by 0 bases, the J end by 13 bases, with 12 bases between. CDR1 is GTSNPN and CDR2 is SVGIG in the germline V gene (reference sequence). The CDR3 nucleotides are TGTGCCTGGAGTGTAGACAGTGCTCGACTGTTTTTT. Protein: CAWSVDSARLFF.

For this clonotype: Given a much more abundant clone one base away, this may be a read error. The chain is built from TRBV7-2 and TRBJ1-2; D call uncertain. The CDR3 contains 12 residues. V was shortened by 5 bases and J by 4 bases, with 8 bases between the two germline ends. The germline gives CDR1 SGHTA, CDR2 FQGNSA. The chain's CDR3 is CASSRELYGYTF. CDR3 bases: TGTGCCAGCAGCCGGGAACTCTATGGCTACACCTTC.

Remarks on this clonotype: A clone one base away is much larger, so this may be a read error. This chain joins TRBV12-3 or TRBV12-4 and TRBJ1-2; the D is unclear. Trimming removed 7 bases at V and 7 bases at J, with 16 bases between. CDR3 length equals 13 residues. CDR3 residues: CASTSGRPFGYTF. The CDR3 coding sequence is TGTGCCAGCACCTCCGGACGGCCTTTTGGCTACACCTTC.

This clonotype was found many times. The chain recombines TRBV20-1 with TRBJ1-5; D perhaps matches TRBD1 (6 bases). There are 17 residues in the CDR3. Germline V gene sequence: CDR1 DFQATT, CDR2 SNEGSKA (reference sequence). Trimming left V 3 bases short and J 0 bases short, with 18 bases between. The DNA of the CDR3 is TGCAGTGCTAGTGGGGTGACAGGCCAGGGTAGCAATCAGCCCCAGCATTTT. Amino acid sequence: CSASGVTGQGSNQPQHF.

This clonotype was recorded at least ten times. This sequence joins TRBV9 and TRBJ1-3; D remains ambiguous. Germline assignment: CDR1 SGDLS and CDR2 YYNGEE. Trimming pared 1 base from V and 0 bases from J, leaving 2 bases between. This CDR3 is built from 13 residues. CDR3 nucleotides: TGTGCCAGCAGCGTAAACTCTGGAAACACCATATATTTT. Protein sequence: CASSVNSGNTIYF.

V is TRBV2 and J is TRBJ2-7; TRBD2 matches 8 bases. This CDR3 has 17 amino acids. V lost 2 bases and J lost 5; bases outside the gene matches: 14. Germline values: CDR1 SNHLY, CDR2 FYNNEI. The CDR3 DNA is TGTGCCAGCAGTGAAAGAACGTACGGGAGGGTAGTCGACGAGCAGTACTTC. Protein sequence: CASSERTYGRVVDEQYF.

The chain uses TRBV10-3 and TRBJ1-1; D not certain. Germline V gene sequence: CDR1 ENHRY, CDR2 SYGVKD. Between the trimmed V and J ends, which lost 7 bases and 4 bases, there was a span of 13 bases. The CDR3 contains 13 residues. CDR3 bases: TGTGCCATCAAGGAGAGATCGGGCACTGAAGCTTTCTTT. Translation gives CAIKERSGTEAFF.

Only a few counts were recorded for this clonotype. V is TRBV6-2 or TRBV6-3 and J is TRBJ2-7; 9 nucleotides agree with TRBD1. Trimming removed 8 bases from V and 6 bases from J; junction bases left unmatched: 2. The CDR3 contains 11 residues. Per germline, CDR1 MNHEY and CDR2 SVGEGT. In DNA, the CDR3 is TGTGCCAGCGGGACAGGGTCCGAGCAGTACTTC. Protein: CASGTGSEQYF.

This clonotype was seen ten or more times. In DNA form, the CDR3 reads TGTGCCAGCAGTTACGGACAGGGGGGGAGTCACGACGAGCAGTACTTC. Its translation is CASSYGQGGSHDEQYF. V is TRBV6-5 and J is TRBJ2-7, with 10 bases lining up with TRBD1. J gave up 5 bases and V 2 bases, and 9 bases lay outside the gene matches. The CDR3 extends over 16 amino acids. CDR1 is MNHEY, CDR2 SVGAGI, per germline.

With regard to this clonotype: A read error may be the cause here, since a much bigger clone is one base away. The chain recombines TRBV19 with TRBJ1-2; no firm D call. V was clipped by 1 base and J by 6 bases, with 21 bases between them. This CDR3 has 17 residues. Per the germline V gene, CDR1 is LNHDA and CDR2 is SQIVND (reference sequence). CDR3 in DNA: TGTGCCAGTAGTATAGCGTGGCGTCACAAAGGCCCTGATGGCTACACCTTC. Its translation: CASSIAWRHKGPDGYTF.

Remarks on this clonotype: This may come from a read error, since a much larger clone is one base off. J is TRBJ2-7 and V is TRBV29-1, with D uncertain. The CDR3 runs 12 residues. CDR1 SQVTM and CDR2 ANQGSEA come from the germline V gene. CDR3 protein: CRAGKGVHEQYF. The DNA of the CDR3 is TGCAGAGCTGGCAAGGGTGTCCACGAGCAGTACTTC.

This clonotype was counted ten times or more. The chain employs TRBV24-1 and TRBJ2-5; TRBD1 might be the D (7 bases). V gave up 1 base and J gave up 0 bases, with 11 bases separating them. There are 16 residues in the CDR3. Germline-derived CDR1 and CDR2 are KGHDR and SFDVKD. The CDR3 here is CATSDFAGGYQETQYF. CDR3 DNA sequence: TGTGCCACCAGTGATTTCGCAGGGGGGTACCAAGAGACCCAGTACTTC.